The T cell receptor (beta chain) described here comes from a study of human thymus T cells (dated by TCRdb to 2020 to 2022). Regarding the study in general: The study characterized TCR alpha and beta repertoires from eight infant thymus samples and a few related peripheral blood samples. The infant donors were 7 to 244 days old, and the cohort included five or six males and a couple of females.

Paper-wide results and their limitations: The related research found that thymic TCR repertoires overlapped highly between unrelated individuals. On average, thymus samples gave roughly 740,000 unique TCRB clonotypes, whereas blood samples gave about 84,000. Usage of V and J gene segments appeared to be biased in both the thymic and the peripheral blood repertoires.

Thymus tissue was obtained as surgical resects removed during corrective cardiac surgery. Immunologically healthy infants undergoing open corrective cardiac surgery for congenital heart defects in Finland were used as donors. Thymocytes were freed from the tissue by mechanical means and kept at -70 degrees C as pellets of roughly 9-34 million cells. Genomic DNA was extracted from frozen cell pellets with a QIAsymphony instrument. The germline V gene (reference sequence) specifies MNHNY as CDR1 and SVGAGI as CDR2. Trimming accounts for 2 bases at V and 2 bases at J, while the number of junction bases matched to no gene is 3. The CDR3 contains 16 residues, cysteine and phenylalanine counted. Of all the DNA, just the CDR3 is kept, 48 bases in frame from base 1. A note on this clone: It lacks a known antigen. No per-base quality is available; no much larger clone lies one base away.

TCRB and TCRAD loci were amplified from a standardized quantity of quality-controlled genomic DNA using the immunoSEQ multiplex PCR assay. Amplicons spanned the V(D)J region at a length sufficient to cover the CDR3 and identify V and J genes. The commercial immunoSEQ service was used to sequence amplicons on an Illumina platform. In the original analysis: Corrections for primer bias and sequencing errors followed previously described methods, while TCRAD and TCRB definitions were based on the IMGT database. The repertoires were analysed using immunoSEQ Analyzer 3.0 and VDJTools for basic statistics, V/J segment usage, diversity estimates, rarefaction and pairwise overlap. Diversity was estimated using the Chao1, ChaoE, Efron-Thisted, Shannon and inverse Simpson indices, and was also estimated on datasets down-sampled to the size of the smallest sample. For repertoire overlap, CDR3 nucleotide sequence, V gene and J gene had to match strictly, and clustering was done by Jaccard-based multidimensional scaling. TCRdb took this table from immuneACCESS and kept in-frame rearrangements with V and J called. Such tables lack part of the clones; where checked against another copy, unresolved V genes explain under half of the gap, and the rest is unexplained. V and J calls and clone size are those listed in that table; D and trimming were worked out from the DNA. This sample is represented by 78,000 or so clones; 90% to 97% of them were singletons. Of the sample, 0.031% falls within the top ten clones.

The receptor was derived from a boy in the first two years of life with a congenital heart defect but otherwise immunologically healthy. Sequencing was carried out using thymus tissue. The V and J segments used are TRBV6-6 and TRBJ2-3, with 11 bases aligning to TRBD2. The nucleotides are TGTGCCAGCAGTTACCCACTAGCGGGGGTCACAGATACGCAGTATTTT. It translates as CASSYPLAGVTDTQYF.